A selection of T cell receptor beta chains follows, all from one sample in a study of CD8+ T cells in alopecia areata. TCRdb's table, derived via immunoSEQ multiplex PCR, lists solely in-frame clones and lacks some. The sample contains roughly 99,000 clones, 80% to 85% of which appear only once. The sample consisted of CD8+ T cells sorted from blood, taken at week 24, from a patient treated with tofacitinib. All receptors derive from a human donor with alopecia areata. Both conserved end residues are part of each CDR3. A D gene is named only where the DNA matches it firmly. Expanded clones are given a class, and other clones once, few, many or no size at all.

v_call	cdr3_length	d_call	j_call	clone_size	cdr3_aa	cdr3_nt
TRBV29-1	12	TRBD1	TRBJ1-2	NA	CSVATGAYGYTF	TGCAGCGTGGCGACAGGGGCCTATGGCTACACCTTC
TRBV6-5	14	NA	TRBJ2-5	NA	CASRSGAHASPQYF	TGTGCCAGCCGGAGTGGGGCCCATGCGAGTCCCCAGTACTTC
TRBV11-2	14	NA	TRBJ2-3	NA	CASSLVQETDTQYF	TGTGCCAGCAGCTTAGTACAGGAAACAGATACGCAGTATTTT
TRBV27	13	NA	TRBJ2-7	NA	CASSLYPSDEQYF	TGTGCCAGCAGTTTATATCCCTCCGACGAGCAGTACTTC
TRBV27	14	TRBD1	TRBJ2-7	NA	CASSLQGASYEQYF	TGTGCCAGCAGTTTACAGGGGGCGTCTTACGAGCAGTACTTC
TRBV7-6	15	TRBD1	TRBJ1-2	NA	CASSPGDRDYYGYTF	TGTGCCAGCAGCCCAGGGGACAGGGACTACTATGGCTACACCTTC
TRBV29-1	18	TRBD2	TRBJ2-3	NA	CSVVALGLAGGATDTQYF	TGCAGCGTAGTCGCACTGGGACTAGCGGGGGGAGCGACAGATACGCAGTATTTT
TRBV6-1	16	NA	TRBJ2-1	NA	CASSDPGRGNYNEQFF	TGTGCCAGCAGTGACCCCGGTAGGGGGAACTACAATGAGCAGTTCTTC
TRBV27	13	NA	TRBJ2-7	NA	CASGRGSSYEQYF	TGTGCCAGCGGCAGGGGTTCGTCCTACGAGCAGTACTTC
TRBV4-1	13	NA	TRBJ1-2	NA	CASSLDGTLGNTF	TGCGCCAGCAGCCTTGACGGGACCCTCGGCAACACCTTC
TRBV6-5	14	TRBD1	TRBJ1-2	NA	CASSVGTGVGGYTF	TGTGCCAGCAGCGTCGGGACAGGGGTTGGCGGCTACACCTTC
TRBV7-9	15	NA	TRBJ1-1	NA	CASSLAQGMNTEAFF	TGTGCCAGCAGCTTAGCGCAGGGGATGAACACTGAAGCTTTCTTT
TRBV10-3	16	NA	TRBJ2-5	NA	CAISGALDGGQETQYF	TGTGCCATCAGTGGCGCCCTCGATGGGGGACAAGAGACCCAGTACTTC
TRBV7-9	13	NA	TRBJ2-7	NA	CASSPDSNYEQYF	TGTGCCAGCAGCCCGGACAGTAACTACGAGCAGTACTTC
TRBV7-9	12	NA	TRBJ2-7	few	CASSLGSYEQYF	TGTGCCAGCAGCTTAGGGTCCTACGAGCAGTACTTC
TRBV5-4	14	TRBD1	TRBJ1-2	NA	CASSPLTGGYGYTF	TGTGCCAGCAGCCCTCTTACAGGGGGCTATGGCTACACCTTC
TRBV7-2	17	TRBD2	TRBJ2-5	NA	CASSLMLAGALQETQYF	TGTGCCAGCAGCTTAATGCTAGCGGGGGCCTTACAAGAGACCCAGTACTTC
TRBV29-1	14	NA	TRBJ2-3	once	CSVEEWDHTDTQYF	TGCAGCGTTGAAGAATGGGACCACACAGATACGCAGTATTTT
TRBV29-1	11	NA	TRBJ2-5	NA	CSVGPRGTQYF	TGCAGCGTTGGACCGAGGGGGACCCAGTACTTC
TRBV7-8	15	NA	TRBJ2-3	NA	CASSSHSWDSNTQYF	TGTGCCAGCAGCTCCCATTCGTGGGACTCTAATACGCAGTATTTT
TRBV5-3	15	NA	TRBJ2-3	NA	CASSLGALGTDTQYF	TGTGCCAGCAGCTTGGGGGCCCTGGGCACAGATACGCAGTATTTT
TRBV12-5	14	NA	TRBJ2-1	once	CASGLVQQGNEQFF	TGTGCTAGTGGTTTGGTACAACAGGGAAATGAGCAGTTCTTC
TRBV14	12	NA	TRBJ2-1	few	CASSLYRNEQFF	TGTGCCAGCAGTTTGTATCGCAATGAGCAGTTCTTC
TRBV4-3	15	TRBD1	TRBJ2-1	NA	CASSQGTGAYNEQFF	TGCGCCAGCAGCCAAGGGACAGGGGCGTACAATGAGCAGTTCTTC
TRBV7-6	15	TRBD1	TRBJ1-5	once	CASSPGQASNQPQHF	TGTGCCAGCAGCCCCGGACAGGCTAGCAATCAGCCCCAGCATTTT
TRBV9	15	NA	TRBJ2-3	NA	CASSVEVGRTDTQYF	TGTGCCAGCAGCGTAGAGGTAGGGCGCACAGATACGCAGTATTTT
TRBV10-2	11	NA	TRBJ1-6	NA	CASSENSPLHF	TGCGCCAGCAGTGAGAATTCACCCCTCCACTTT
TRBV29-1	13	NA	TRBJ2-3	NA	CSFWVISTDTQYF	TGCAGCTTTTGGGTGATTAGCACAGATACGCAGTATTTT
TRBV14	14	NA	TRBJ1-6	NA	CASSQVGANSPLHF	TGTGCCAGCAGCCAAGTGGGAGCGAATTCACCCCTCCACTTT
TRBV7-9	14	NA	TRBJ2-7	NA	CASSLAGDSYEQYF	TGTGCCAGCAGCTTAGCGGGGGATTCCTACGAGCAGTACTTC
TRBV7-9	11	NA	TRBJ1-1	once	CASSLIPEAFF	TGTGCCAGCAGCTTAATTCCTGAAGCTTTCTTT
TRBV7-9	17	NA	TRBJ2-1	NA	CASSHTGQRRSYNEQFF	TGTGCCAGCAGCCACACCGGACAGAGACGCTCCTACAATGAGCAGTTCTTC
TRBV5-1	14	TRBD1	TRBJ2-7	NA	CASSSGTGAYEQYF	TGCGCCAGCAGCTCCGGGACAGGGGCCTACGAGCAGTACTTC
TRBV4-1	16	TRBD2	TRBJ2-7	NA	CASSQEGLADPYEQYF	TGCGCCAGCAGCCAAGAAGGACTAGCGGATCCGTACGAGCAGTACTTC
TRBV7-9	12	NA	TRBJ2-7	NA	CASSDRSYEQYF	TGTGCCAGCAGTGACAGATCCTACGAGCAGTACTTC
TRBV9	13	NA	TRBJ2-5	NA	CASSSDFRETQYF	TGTGCCAGCAGCTCAGACTTTAGAGAGACCCAGTACTTC
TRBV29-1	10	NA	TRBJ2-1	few	CSVVRGWQFF	TGCAGCGTTGTAAGGGGGTGGCAGTTCTTC
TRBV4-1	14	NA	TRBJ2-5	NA	CASSQGPSKDTQYF	TGCGCCAGCAGCCAAGGACCTTCCAAGGACACCCAGTACTTC
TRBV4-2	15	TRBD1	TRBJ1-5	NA	CASSPEQGDNQPQHF	TGTGCCAGCAGCCCAGAACAGGGGGATAATCAGCCCCAGCATTTT
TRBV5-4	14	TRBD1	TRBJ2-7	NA	CASSLWDSTYEQYF	TGTGCCAGCAGCTTGTGGGACAGCACCTACGAGCAGTACTTC
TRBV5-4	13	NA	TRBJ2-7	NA	CASSLDSTYEQYF	TGTGCCAGCAGCTTGGACAGCACCTACGAGCAGTACTTC
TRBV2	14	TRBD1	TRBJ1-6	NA	CASSRTGINSPLHF	TGTGCCAGCAGCCGGACAGGGATTAATTCACCCCTCCACTTT
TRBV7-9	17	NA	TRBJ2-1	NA	CASSGPTALHTYNEQFF	TGTGCCAGCAGCGGACCGACGGCCCTTCATACCTACAATGAGCAGTTCTTC
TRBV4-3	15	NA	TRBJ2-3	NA	CASSQESATTDTQYF	TGCGCCAGCAGCCAAGAGTCCGCTACCACAGATACGCAGTATTTT
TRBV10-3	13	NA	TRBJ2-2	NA	CAISERGSRELFF	TGTGCCATCAGTGAACGTGGGTCCCGGGAGCTGTTTTTT
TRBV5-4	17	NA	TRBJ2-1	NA	CASSLGDSDSSYNEQFF	TGTGCCAGCAGCTTGGGGGATAGCGACAGCTCCTACAATGAGCAGTTCTTC
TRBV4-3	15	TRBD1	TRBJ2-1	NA	CASSQGDRAYNEQFF	TGCGCCAGCAGCCAAGGGGACAGAGCCTACAATGAGCAGTTCTTC
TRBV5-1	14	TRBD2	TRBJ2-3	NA	CASSLRGGPDTQYF	TGCGCCAGCAGCCTCCGGGGGGGCCCAGATACGCAGTATTTT
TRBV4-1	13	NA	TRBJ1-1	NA	CASSNPANTEAFF	TGCGCCAGCAGCAACCCGGCAAACACTGAAGCTTTCTTT
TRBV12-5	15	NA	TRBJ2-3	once	CASGFLLPGTDTQYF	TGTGCTAGTGGTTTTCTATTGCCTGGCACAGATACGCAGTATTTT
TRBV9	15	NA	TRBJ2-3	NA	CASSVATLITDTQYF	TGTGCCAGCAGCGTAGCTACGCTGATCACAGATACGCAGTATTTT
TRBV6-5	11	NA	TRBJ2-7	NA	CASSRDYEQYF	TGTGCCAGCAGCCGCGACTACGAGCAGTACTTC
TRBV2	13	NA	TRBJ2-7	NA	CASGGLYSYEQYF	TGTGCCAGCGGGGGACTGTACTCCTACGAGCAGTACTTC